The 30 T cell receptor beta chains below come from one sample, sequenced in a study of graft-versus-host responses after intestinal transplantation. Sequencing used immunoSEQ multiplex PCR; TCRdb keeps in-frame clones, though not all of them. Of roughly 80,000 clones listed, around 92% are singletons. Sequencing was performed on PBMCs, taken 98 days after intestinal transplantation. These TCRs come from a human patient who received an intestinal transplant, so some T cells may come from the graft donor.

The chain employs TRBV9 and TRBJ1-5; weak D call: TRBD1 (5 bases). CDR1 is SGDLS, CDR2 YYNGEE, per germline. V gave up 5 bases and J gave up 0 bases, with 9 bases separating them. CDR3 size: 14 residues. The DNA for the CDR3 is TGTGCCAGCAGTGGGACGGATAGCAATCAGCCCCAGCATTTT. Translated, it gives CASSGTDSNQPQHF. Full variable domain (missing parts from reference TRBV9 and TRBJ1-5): DSGVTQTPKHLITATGQRVTLRCSPRSGDLSVYWYQQSLDQGLQFLIQYYNGEERAKGNILERFSAQQFPDLHSELNLSSLELGDSALYFCASSGTDSNQPQHFGDGTRLSIL.

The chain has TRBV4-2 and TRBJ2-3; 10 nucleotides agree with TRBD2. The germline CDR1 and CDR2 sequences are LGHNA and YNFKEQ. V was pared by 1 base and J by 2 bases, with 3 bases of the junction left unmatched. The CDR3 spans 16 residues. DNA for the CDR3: TGTGCCAGCAGCCAAGGGCTAGCGGGGGACACAGATACGCAGTATTTT. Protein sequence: CASSQGLAGDTDTQYF.

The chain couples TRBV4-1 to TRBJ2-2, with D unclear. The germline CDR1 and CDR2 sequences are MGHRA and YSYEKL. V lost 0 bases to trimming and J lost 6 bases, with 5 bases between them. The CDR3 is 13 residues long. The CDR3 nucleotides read TGCGCCAGCAGCCAAGAGGGGTCCGGGGAGCTGTTTTTT. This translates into CASSQEGSGELFF.

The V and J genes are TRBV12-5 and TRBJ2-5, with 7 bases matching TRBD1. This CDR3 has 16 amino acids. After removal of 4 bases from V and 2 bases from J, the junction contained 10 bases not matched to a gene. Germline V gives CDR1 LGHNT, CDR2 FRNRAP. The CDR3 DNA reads TGTGCTAGTGGTTACTCTCCCGGCAGGGGGCAAGAGACCCAGTACTTC. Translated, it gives CASGYSPGRGQETQYF.

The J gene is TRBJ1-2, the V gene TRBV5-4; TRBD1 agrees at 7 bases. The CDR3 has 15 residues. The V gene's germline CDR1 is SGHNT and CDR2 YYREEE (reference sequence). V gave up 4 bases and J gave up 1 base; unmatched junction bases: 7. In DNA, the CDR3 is TGTGCCAGCAGCGCAAGGACAGGACTTAACTATGGCTACACCTTC. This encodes CASSARTGLNYGYTF.

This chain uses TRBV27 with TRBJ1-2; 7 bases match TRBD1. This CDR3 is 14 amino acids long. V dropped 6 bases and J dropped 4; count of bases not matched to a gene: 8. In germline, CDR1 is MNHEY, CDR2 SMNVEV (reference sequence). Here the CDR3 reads CASSSGTAPYGYTF. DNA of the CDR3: TGTGCCAGCAGCTCTGGGACAGCTCCCTATGGCTACACCTTC.

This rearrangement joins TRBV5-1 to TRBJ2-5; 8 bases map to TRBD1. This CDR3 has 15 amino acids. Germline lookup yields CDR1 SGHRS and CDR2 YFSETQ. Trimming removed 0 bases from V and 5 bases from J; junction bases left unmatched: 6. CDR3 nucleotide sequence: TGCGCCAGCAGCTTGGGTCTCACAGGGGGGGAGACCCAGTACTTC. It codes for CASSLGLTGGETQYF.

Here the CDR3 reads CASSEDPLAGVPDTQYF. CDR3 bases: TGTGCCAGCAGTGAAGACCCTCTAGCGGGAGTCCCAGATACGCAGTATTTT. This chain links TRBV6-1 with TRBJ2-3, with 10 bases aligning to TRBD2. This CDR3 is built from 17 residues. The J segment lost 4 bases and the V segment lost 1 base, leaving 8 bases of the junction unmatched. Germline V gene sequence: CDR1 MNHNS, CDR2 SASEGT.

CDR3 nucleotides: TGCGCCAGCAGCCAAACCTTAGCGTCTAGCTCCTACGAGCAGTACTTC. Translated: CASSQTLASSSYEQYF. The chain carries TRBV4-1 and TRBJ2-7; D is perhaps TRBD2 (5 bases). Trimming stripped 2 bases from V and 0 bases from J, with 14 bases between. From germline, CDR1 is MGHRA and CDR2 YSYEKL. This CDR3 has 16 residues.

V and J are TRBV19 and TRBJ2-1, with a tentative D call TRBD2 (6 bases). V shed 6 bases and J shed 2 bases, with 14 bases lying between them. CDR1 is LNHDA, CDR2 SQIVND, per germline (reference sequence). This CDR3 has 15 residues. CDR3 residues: CASRSGLSTYNEQFF. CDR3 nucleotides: TGTGCCAGTAGATCGGGACTTTCCACCTACAATGAGCAGTTCTTC.

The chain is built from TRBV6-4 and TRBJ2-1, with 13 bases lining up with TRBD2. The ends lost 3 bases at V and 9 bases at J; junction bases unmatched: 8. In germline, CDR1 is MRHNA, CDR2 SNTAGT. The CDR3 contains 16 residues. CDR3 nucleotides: TGTGCCAGCAGTGAGGGCGGGACTAGCGGGATTTCTGAGCAGTTCTTC. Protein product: CASSEGGTSGISEQFF.

CDR3: CASSEGQGPGDEAFF. DNA of the CDR3: TGTGCCAGCAGCGAGGGACAGGGGCCGGGTGATGAAGCTTTCTTT. The chain links TRBV5-4 to TRBJ1-1, with TRBD1 matching 10 bases. Per germline, CDR1 SGHNT and CDR2 YYREEE (reference sequence). This CDR3 is 15 amino acids long. V shed 4 bases and J 7 bases; nucleotides not matched to a gene: 10.

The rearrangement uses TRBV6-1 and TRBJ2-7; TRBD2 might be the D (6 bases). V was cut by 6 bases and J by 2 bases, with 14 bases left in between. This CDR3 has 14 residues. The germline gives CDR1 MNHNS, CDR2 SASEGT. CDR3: CASSYSGGPYEQYF. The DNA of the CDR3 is TGTGCCAGCAGCTATAGCGGAGGGCCCTACGAGCAGTACTTC.

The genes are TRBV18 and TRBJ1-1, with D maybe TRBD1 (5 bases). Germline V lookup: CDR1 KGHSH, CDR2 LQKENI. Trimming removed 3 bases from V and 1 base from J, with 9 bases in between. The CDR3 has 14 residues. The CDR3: CASSPGQGNTEAFF. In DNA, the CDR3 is TGTGCCAGCTCACCGGGGCAGGGGAACACTGAAGCTTTCTTT.

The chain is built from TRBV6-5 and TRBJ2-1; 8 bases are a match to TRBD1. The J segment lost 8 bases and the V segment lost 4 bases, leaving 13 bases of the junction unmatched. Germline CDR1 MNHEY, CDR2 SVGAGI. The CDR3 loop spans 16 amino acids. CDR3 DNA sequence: TGTGCCAGCAGTTTGGGACAGGAACACTCGGGCGATGAGCAGTTCTTC. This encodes CASSLGQEHSGDEQFF.

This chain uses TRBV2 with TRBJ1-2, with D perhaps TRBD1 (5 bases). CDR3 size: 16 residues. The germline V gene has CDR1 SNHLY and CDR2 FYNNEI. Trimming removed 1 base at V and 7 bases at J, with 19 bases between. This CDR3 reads CASSEVFEGPTSGYTF. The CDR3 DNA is TGTGCCAGCAGTGAAGTGTTTGAGGGACCGACGAGTGGCTACACCTTC. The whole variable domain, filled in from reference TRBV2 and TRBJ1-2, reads EPEVTQTPSHQVTQMGQEVILRCVPISNHLYFYWYRQILGQKVEFLVSFYNNEISEKSEIFDDQFSVERPDGSNFTLKIRSTKLEDSAMYFCASSEVFEGPTSGYTFGSGTRLTVV.

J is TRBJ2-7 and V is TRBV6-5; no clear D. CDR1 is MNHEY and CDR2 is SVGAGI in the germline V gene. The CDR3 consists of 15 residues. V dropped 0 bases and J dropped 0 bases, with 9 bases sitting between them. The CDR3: CASSYSNTASYEQYF. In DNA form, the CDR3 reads TGTGCCAGCAGTTACTCGAATACGGCCTCCTACGAGCAGTACTTC.

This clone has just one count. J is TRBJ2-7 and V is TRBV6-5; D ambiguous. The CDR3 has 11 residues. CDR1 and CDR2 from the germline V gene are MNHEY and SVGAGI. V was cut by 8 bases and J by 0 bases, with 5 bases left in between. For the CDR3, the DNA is TGTGCCAGCCTGGGCTCCTACGAGCAGTACTTC. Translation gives CASLGSYEQYF.

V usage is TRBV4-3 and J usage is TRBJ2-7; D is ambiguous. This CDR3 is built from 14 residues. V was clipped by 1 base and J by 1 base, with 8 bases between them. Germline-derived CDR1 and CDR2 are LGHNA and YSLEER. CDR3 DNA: TGCGCCAGCAGCCAAGGTAGCTTTTCCTACGAGCAGTACTTC. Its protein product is CASSQGSFSYEQYF.

This chain's CDR3 is CASSLGADTQYF. The CDR3 nucleotides are TGTGCCAGCAGTCTGGGAGCAGATACGCAGTATTTT. The rearrangement links TRBV9 to TRBJ2-3, with D perhaps matching TRBD2 (5 bases). The CDR3 is made up of 12 amino acids. CDR1 SGDLS and CDR2 YYNGEE come from the germline V gene. The V and J ends lost 5 bases and 4 bases respectively, with 8 bases between them.

CDR3 region: CASGWLDEDYGYTF. The CDR3 coding sequence is TGTGCCAGCGGATGGTTGGATGAGGACTATGGCTACACCTTC. V is TRBV28 and J is TRBJ1-2; D unresolved. CDR1 is MDHEN and CDR2 is SYDVKM in the germline V gene. V was pared by 8 bases and J by 3 bases, with 16 bases between. The CDR3 runs to 14 residues.

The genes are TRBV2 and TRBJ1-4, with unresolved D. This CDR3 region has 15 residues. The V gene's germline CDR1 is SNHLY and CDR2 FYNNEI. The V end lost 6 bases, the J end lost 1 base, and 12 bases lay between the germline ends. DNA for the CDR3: TGTGCCAGCAGGGCAGGTAGTAGAACTAATGAAAAACTGTTTTTT. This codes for CASRAGSRTNEKLFF.

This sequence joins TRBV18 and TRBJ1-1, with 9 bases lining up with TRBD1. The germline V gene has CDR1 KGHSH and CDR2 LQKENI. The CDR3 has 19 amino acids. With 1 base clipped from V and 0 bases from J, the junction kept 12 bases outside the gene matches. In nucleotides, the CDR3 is TGTGCCAGCTCACCACTACTCCGGGACAGGGTTTTTTTGAACACTGAAGCTTTCTTT. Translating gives CASSPLLRDRVFLNTEAFF.

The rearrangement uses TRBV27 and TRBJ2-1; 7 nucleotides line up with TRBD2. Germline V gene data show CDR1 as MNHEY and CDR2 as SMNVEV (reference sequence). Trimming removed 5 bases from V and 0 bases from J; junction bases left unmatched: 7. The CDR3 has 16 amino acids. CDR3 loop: CASSTSALSSYNEQFF. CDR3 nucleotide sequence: TGTGCCAGCAGTACTAGCGCCCTTAGCTCCTACAATGAGCAGTTCTTC.

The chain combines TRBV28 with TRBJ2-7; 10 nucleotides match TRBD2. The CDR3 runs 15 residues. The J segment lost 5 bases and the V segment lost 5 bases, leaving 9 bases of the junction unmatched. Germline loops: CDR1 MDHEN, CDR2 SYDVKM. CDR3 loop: CASSLSSGSFNEQYF. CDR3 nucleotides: TGTGCCAGCAGTCTATCTAGCGGGAGCTTCAACGAGCAGTACTTC.

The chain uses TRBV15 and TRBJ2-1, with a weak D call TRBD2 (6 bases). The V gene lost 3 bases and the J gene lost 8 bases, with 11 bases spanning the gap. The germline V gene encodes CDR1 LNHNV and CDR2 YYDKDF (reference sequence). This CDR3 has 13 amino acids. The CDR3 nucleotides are TGTGCCACCAGCAGCACTAGCAGCCATGAGCAGTTCTTC. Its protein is CATSSTSSHEQFF.

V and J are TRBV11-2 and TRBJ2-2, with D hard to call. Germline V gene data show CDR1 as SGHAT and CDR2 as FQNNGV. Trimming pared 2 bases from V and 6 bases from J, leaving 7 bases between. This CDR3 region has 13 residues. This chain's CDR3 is CASSLKGSGELFF. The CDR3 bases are TGTGCCAGCAGCTTAAAAGGGTCCGGGGAGCTGTTTTTT.

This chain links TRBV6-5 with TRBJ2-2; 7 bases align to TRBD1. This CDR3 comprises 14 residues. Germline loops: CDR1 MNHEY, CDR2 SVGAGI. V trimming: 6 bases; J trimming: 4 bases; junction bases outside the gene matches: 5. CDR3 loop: CASRNDRVTGELFF. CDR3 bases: TGTGCCAGCAGGAATGACAGGGTCACCGGGGAGCTGTTTTTT.

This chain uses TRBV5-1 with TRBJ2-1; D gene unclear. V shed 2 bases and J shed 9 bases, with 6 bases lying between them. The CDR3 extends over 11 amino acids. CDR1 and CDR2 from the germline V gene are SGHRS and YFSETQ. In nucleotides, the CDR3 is TGCGCCAGCAGCTTAGGGTGTGAGCAGTTCTTC. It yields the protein CASSLGCEQFF.

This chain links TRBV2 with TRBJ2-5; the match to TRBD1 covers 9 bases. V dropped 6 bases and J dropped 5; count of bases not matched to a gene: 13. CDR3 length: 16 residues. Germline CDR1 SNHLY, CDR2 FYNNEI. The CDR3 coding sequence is TGTGCCAGCAGGGCCAGGGACAGGGTAGTCTCGGAGACCCAGTACTTC. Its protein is CASRARDRVVSETQYF.